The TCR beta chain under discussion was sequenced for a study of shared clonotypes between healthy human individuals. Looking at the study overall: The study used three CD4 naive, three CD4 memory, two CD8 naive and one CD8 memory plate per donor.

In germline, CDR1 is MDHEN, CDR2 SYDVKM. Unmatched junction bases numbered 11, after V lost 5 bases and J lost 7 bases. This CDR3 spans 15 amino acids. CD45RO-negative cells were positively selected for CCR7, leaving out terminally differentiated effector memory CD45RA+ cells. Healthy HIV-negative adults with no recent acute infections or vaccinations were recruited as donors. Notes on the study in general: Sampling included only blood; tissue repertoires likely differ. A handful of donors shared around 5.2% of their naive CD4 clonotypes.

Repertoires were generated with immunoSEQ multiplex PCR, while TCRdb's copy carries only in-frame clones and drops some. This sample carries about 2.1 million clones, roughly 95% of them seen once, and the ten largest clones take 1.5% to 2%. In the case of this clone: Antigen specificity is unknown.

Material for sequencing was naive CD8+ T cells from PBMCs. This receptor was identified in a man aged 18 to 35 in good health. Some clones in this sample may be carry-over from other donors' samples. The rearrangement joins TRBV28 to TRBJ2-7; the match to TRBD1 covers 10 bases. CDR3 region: CASSQEGQGYKEQYF. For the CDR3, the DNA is TGTGCCAGCAGTCAAGAGGGACAGGGGTATAAAGAGCAGTACTTC.